One and the same sample provided the 27 T cell receptor beta chains below, sequenced in a study of siplizumab effects on memory and regulatory T cells. Assay used: immunoSEQ multiplex PCR; TCRdb lists only in-frame clones, some missing. The data show some 88,000 clones, with approximately 90% seen just once and 15% held by the top ten. Input material: CD4+ T cells sorted from blood. The receptors were gathered from a human donor in good health.

The chain combines TRBV30 with TRBJ1-6; unclear D gene. The CDR3 covers 14 residues. Germline CDR1 is GTSNPN and CDR2 is SVGIG (reference sequence). The germline V and J ends were trimmed by 2 bases and 7 bases, with 12 bases remaining between them. CDR3 sequence: CAWSPGSQNSPLHF. In nucleotides, the CDR3 is TGTGCCTGGAGTCCGGGAAGCCAGAATTCACCCCTCCACTTT.

This chain joins TRBV6-6 and TRBJ1-1; tentatively, D is TRBD1 (6 bases). This CDR3 has 14 amino acids. V lost 6 bases and J lost 3, with 14 bases in between. Germline V gene lookup returns CDR1 MNHNY and CDR2 SVGAGI (reference sequence). CDR3 DNA sequence: TGTGCCAGCAGAAAAGGGGGGGGCGACACTGAAGCTTTCTTT. Encoded protein: CASRKGGGDTEAFF.

This clone was counted a single time. This sequence joins TRBV11-3 and TRBJ2-1; 7 bases line up with TRBD2. V dropped 4 bases and J dropped 5; count of bases not matched to a gene: 8. Germline V gene data show CDR1 as SGHNT and CDR2 as YENEEA. The CDR3 contains 15 residues. The CDR3 bases are TGTGCCAGCAGCTCTAGCGGAGAGGATAACAATGAGCAGTTCTTC. This codes for CASSSSGEDNNEQFF.

This clone was seen a few times. The gene calls are TRBV7-2 and TRBJ1-2, with no clear D. The CDR3 is made up of 15 amino acids. Germline V lookup: CDR1 SGHTA, CDR2 FQGNSA. Between the trimmed V and J ends, which lost 5 bases and 3 bases, there was a span of 16 bases. CDR3 DNA: TGTGCCAGCAGCCCTGTAGTGGGTCTGGACTATGGCTACACCTTC. Translation: CASSPVVGLDYGYTF.

This clone has a handful of counts. This sequence joins TRBV5-6 and TRBJ1-2; no clear D. Trimming pared 0 bases from V and 7 bases from J, leaving 4 bases between. Germline CDR1 reads SGHDT; CDR2 reads YYEEEE. CDR3 size: 11 residues. The DNA for the CDR3 is TGTGCCAGCAGCTTGGGCAGTGGCTACACCTTC. Its translation: CASSLGSGYTF.

The J gene is TRBJ2-2, the V gene TRBV7-3; TRBD1 or TRBD2 may be the D gene (5 bases each). The CDR3 runs to 15 residues. The V end was cut by 5 bases, the J end by 1 base, with 11 bases between. CDR1 is SGHTA and CDR2 is FQGTGA in the germline V gene. CDR3 DNA: TGTGCCAGCAGCCAAGGGACCGGGAACACCGGGGAGCTGTTTTTT. This gives the protein CASSQGTGNTGELFF.

This chain links TRBV9 with TRBJ1-4, with a weak D call TRBD1 (5 bases). The CDR3 is 14 residues long. Trimming pared 0 bases from V and 5 bases from J, leaving 8 bases between. The germline gives CDR1 SGDLS, CDR2 YYNGEE. The CDR3: CASSVGQINEKLFF. CDR3 in DNA: TGTGCCAGCAGCGTAGGACAGATAAATGAAAAACTGTTTTTT.

This clone appeared a single time. This rearrangement joins TRBV5-5 to TRBJ2-7; 14 bases fit TRBD2. With V trimmed by 3 bases and J by 3 bases, 2 bases remained unmatched. CDR3 length: 15 amino acids. CDR1 and CDR2 from the germline V gene are SGHKS and YYEKEE (reference sequence). The CDR3 protein is CASSSGLAGVYEQYF. The CDR3 DNA reads TGTGCCAGCAGCTCGGGACTAGCGGGAGTCTACGAGCAGTACTTC. The whole variable domain, filled in from reference TRBV5-5 and TRBJ2-7, reads DAGVTQSPTHLIKTRGQQVTLRCSPISGHKSVSWYQQVLGQGPQFIFQYYEKEERGRGNFPDRFSARQFPNYSSELNVNALLLGDSALYLCASSSGLAGVYEQYFGPGTRLTVT.

J is TRBJ2-7 and V is TRBV5-5, with 8 bases lining up with TRBD2. Germline V gives CDR1 SGHKS, CDR2 YYEKEE (reference sequence). The V gene end was trimmed by 2 bases and the J gene end by 2 bases; junction bases not matched to a gene: 6. The CDR3 sequence is 15 residues long. CDR3 nucleotides: TGTGCCAGCAGCTTAGGACTAGCAGGCCCCTACGAGCAGTACTTC. Amino acids: CASSLGLAGPYEQYF.

The chain employs TRBV7-3 and TRBJ1-1; tentative D call: TRBD1 (5 bases). Trimming stripped 5 bases from V and 2 bases from J, with 12 bases between. CDR3 length equals 14 residues. Germline loops: CDR1 SGHTA, CDR2 FQGTGA. The CDR3 nucleotides are TGTGCCAGCAGCCCCGGGACTCACAACACTGAAGCTTTCTTT. Translation gives CASSPGTHNTEAFF.

The rearrangement uses TRBV5-1 and TRBJ2-4; 10 bases agree with TRBD1. CDR3 size: 16 residues. Germline V lookup: CDR1 SGHRS, CDR2 YFSETQ. Unmatched junction bases numbered 3, after V lost 0 bases and J lost 3 bases. DNA for the CDR3: TGCGCCAGCAGCTTGGGACAGGGGGCGGTCAAAAACATTCAGTACTTC. Encoded protein: CASSLGQGAVKNIQYF.

V usage is TRBV28 and J usage is TRBJ2-4; possible D gene TRBD2, 7 bases. The germline V gene has CDR1 MDHEN and CDR2 SYDVKM. The CDR3 runs to 18 residues. Trimming took off 3 bases at V and 1 base at J, with 19 bases between the two ends. The chain's CDR3 is CASSFRGRASGAKNIQYF. In nucleotides, the CDR3 is TGTGCCAGCAGTTTTAGGGGGAGGGCTTCAGGGGCCAAAAACATTCAGTACTTC.

The chain links TRBV6-6 to TRBJ2-5, with 7 positions matching TRBD1. This CDR3 is built from 14 residues. Germline V gives CDR1 MNHNY, CDR2 SVGAGI (reference sequence). Unmatched junction bases numbered 5, after V lost 5 bases and J lost 2 bases. CDR3 DNA sequence: TGTGCCAGCAGTGAGATGACAGGGCAAGAGACCCAGTACTTC. This translates into CASSEMTGQETQYF.

The gene calls are TRBV19 and TRBJ2-6; D is undetermined. Germline loops: CDR1 LNHDA, CDR2 SQIVND (reference sequence). This CDR3 spans 16 amino acids. Trimming left V 5 bases short and J 2 bases short, with 13 bases between. The CDR3 region is CASSLPVSAGANVLTF. CDR3 DNA: TGTGCCAGTAGTTTGCCCGTTTCGGCTGGGGCCAACGTCCTGACTTTC.

The gene calls are TRBV6-1 and TRBJ2-3; D unclear. The germline V gene has CDR1 MNHNS and CDR2 SASEGT. V was trimmed by 3 bases and J by 0 bases, leaving 10 bases between them. The CDR3 length is 15 residues. CDR3 DNA: TGTGCCAGCAGTGAGCGGATTCGAAGCACAGATACGCAGTATTTT. Amino acid sequence: CASSERIRSTDTQYF.

The J gene is TRBJ1-5, the V gene TRBV27; unclear D gene. Per the germline V gene, CDR1 is MNHEY and CDR2 is SMNVEV (reference sequence). The CDR3 consists of 13 residues. The V gene lost 3 bases and the J gene lost 6 bases, with 9 bases spanning the gap. DNA for the CDR3: TGTGCCAGCAGTTTTTATGGGGTTCAGCCCCAGCATTTT. It specifies CASSFYGVQPQHF.

The rearrangement joins TRBV19 to TRBJ2-2, with 9 bases identical to TRBD1. The CDR3 consists of 16 residues. Germline CDR1 and CDR2: LNHDA and SQIVND (reference sequence). After removal of 2 bases from V and 7 bases from J, the junction contained 8 bases not matched to a gene. CDR3: CASSISGTGTGGELFF. CDR3 DNA sequence: TGTGCCAGTAGTATATCAGGGACAGGGACGGGCGGGGAGCTGTTTTTT. Filled out from reference TRBV19 and TRBJ2-2, the complete variable domain reads DGGITQSPKYLFRKEGQNVTLSCEQNLNHDAMYWYRQDPGQGLRLIYYSQIVNDFQKGDIAEGYSVSREKKESFPLTVTSAQKNPTAFYLCASSISGTGTGGELFFGEGSRLTVL.

This clone was detected a few times. This rearrangement joins TRBV7-9 to TRBJ1-1; tentatively, D is TRBD1 (5 bases). Germline V gene data show CDR1 as SEHNR and CDR2 as FQNEAQ (reference sequence). The CDR3 has 12 amino acids. Trimming took off 3 bases at V and 6 bases at J, with 8 bases between the two ends. CDR3 coding DNA: TGTGCCAGCAGCTTGAGGGGCGCTGAAGCTTTCTTT. It yields the protein CASSLRGAEAFF.

CDR3: CSVVVGDEKLFF. The CDR3, as DNA: TGCAGCGTTGTGGTGGGAGATGAAAAACTGTTTTTT. V usage is TRBV29-1 and J usage is TRBJ1-4; D call uncertain. V dropped 4 bases and J dropped 6 bases, with 9 bases sitting between them. This CDR3 spans 12 amino acids. Germline-derived CDR1 and CDR2 are SQVTM and ANQGSEA.

This chain uses TRBV30 with TRBJ1-3; TRBD1 matches 7 bases. Germline CDR1 GTSNPN, CDR2 SVGIG (reference sequence). The trim removed 0 bases at V and 0 bases at J, leaving 14 bases unmatched. CDR3 length equals 19 residues. CDR3 DNA: TGTGCCTGGAGTGTACAGAGGTGGACAGGAGTCGGCTCTGGAAACACCATATATTTT. Protein sequence: CAWSVQRWTGVGSGNTIYF.

The chain uses TRBV5-4 and TRBJ1-3; 8 positions match TRBD1. Germline V CDR1 and CDR2: SGHNT, YYREEE (reference sequence). Trimming removed 2 bases from V and 3 bases from J; junction bases left unmatched: 4. The CDR3 length is 15 residues. CDR3 sequence reads: CASSFNRGDGNTIYF. The CDR3 DNA reads TGTGCCAGCAGCTTTAACAGGGGGGATGGAAACACCATATATTTT.

This clone has only a few counts. The DNA for the CDR3 is TGTGCCAGTAAACAGTATCGTGAGGATAGTAAGCAGTACTTC. This codes for CASKQYREDSKQYF. This sequence joins TRBV6-6 and TRBJ2-7; D is unclear. V shed 9 bases and J shed 8 bases, with 23 bases lying between them. CDR3 length: 14 amino acids. Germline V gives CDR1 MNHNY, CDR2 SVGAGI (reference sequence).

The CDR3 DNA follows: TGTGCCAGCACATCCGGGGGGGCAGCCAAAAACATTCAGTACTTC. It is translated as CASTSGGAAKNIQYF. This chain uses TRBV28 with TRBJ2-4; 8 nucleotides align to TRBD2. The V gene end was trimmed by 7 bases and the J gene end by 0 bases; junction bases not matched to a gene: 5. From germline, CDR1 is MDHEN and CDR2 SYDVKM. The CDR3 spans 15 residues.

The chain recombines TRBV29-1 with TRBJ1-5; 7 nucleotides agree with TRBD1. CDR1 SQVTM and CDR2 ANQGSEA come from the germline V gene. The CDR3 has 13 residues. The V and J ends lost 5 bases and 3 bases, in that order; junction bases with no gene match: 4. CDR3 region: CSVRRGPNQPQHF. The CDR3 DNA is TGCAGCGTTCGAAGGGGGCCCAATCAGCCCCAGCATTTT. Full variable domain (outside the CDR3, taken from reference TRBV29-1 and TRBJ1-5): SAVISQKPSRDICQRGTSLTIQCQVDSQVTMMFWYRQQPGQSLTLIATANQGSEATYESGFVIDKFPISRPNLTFSTLTVSNMSPEDSSIYLCSVRRGPNQPQHFGDGTRLSIL.

V gene TRBV18 combines with J gene TRBJ1-1; 7 nucleotides align to TRBD1. The CDR3 contains 14 residues. With 6 bases clipped from V and 5 bases from J, the junction kept 9 bases outside the gene matches. CDR1 KGHSH and CDR2 LQKENI come from the germline V gene. CDR3 in DNA: TGTGCCAGCTCCTCTCAGGGGGGTAATACTGAAGCTTTCTTT. Translation: CASSSQGGNTEAFF.

The chain recombines TRBV28 with TRBJ2-4; D might be TRBD2 (6 bases). The V end lost 7 bases, the J end lost 9 bases, and 22 bases lay between the germline ends. The CDR3 has 15 amino acids. Germline CDR1 MDHEN, CDR2 SYDVKM. CDR3: CASILSRDSRGIQYF. CDR3 nucleotide sequence: TGTGCCAGCATCCTTTCCAGGGACTCGAGAGGCATTCAGTACTTC.

The rearrangement joins TRBV28 to TRBJ2-7; D is possibly TRBD1 or TRBD2 (6 bases each). The CDR3 runs 15 residues. Germline CDR1 MDHEN, CDR2 SYDVKM. V gave up 5 bases and J gave up 1 base, with 15 bases separating them. CDR3 protein: CASSTRRGRSYEQYF. CDR3 DNA: TGTGCCAGCAGTACTCGGAGGGGGAGGTCCTACGAGCAGTACTTC. Full variable domain (rest looked up from reference TRBV28 and TRBJ2-7): DVKVTQSSRYLVKRTGEKVFLECVQDMDHENMFWYRQDPGLGLRLIYFSYDVKMKEKGDIPEGYSVSREKKERFSLILESASTNQTSMYLCASSTRRGRSYEQYFGPGTRLTVT.